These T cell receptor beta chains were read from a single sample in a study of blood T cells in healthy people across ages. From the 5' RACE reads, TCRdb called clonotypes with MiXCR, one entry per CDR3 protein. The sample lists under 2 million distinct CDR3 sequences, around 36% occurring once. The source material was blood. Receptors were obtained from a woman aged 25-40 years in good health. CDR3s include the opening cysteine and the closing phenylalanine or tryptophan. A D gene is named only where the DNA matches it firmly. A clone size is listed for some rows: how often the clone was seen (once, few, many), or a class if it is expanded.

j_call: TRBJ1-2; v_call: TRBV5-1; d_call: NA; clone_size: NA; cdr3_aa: CASSLVVVGANYGYTF; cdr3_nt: TGCGCCAGCAGCTTGGTAGTTGTCGGAGCTAACTATGGCTACACCTTC
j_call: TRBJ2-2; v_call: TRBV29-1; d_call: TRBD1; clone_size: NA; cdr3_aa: CSAGQGFGGELFF; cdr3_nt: TGCAGCGCCGGACAGGGGTTCGGCGGGGAGCTGTTTTTT
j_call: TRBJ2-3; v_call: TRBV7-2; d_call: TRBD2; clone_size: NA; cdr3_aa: CASSPNGLAGGYTDTQYF; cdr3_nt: TGTGCCAGCAGCCCGAACGGACTAGCGGGAGGCTACACAGATACGCAGTATTTT
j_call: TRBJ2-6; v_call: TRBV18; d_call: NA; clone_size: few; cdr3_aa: CASSPSAGLLSGANVLTF; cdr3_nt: TGTGCCAGCTCACCTTCGGCGGGGCTGCTCTCTGGGGCCAACGTCCTGACTTTC
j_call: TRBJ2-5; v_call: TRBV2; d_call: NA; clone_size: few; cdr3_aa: CASSGTQGTKQYF; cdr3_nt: TGTGCCAGCAGTGGAACCCAGGGTACCAAGCAGTACTTC
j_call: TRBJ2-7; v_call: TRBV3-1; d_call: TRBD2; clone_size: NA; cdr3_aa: CASSRRVGRGINPYEQYF; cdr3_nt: TGTGCCAGCAGCCGGAGAGTGGGGCGGGGGATAAACCCCTACGAGCAGTACTTC
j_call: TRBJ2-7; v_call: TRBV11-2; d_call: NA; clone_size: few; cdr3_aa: CASSLGSGGGTYEQYF; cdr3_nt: TGTGCCAGCAGCTTAGGCAGCGGCGGCGGCACCTACGAGCAGTACTTC
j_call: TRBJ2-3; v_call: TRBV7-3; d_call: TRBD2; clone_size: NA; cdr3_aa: CASSLDSSGGASGTQYF; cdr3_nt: TGTGCCAGCAGCTTAGATTCTAGCGGGGGGGCATCAGGTACGCAGTATTTT
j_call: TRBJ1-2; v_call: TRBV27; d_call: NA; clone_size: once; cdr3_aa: CASSLRNTSYGYTF; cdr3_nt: TGTGCCAGCAGTTTACGCAACACTAGCTATGGCTACACCTTC
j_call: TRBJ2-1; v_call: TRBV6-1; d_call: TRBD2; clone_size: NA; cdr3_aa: CASSRPLLGTSGRSVHNEQFF; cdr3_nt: TGTGCCAGCAGCCGGCCCCTTCTCGGGACTAGCGGGAGGTCCGTGCACAATGAGCAGTTCTTC
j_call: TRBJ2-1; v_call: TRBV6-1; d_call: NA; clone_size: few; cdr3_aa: CASSESSSSYNEQFF; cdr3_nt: TGTGCCAGCAGTGAGAGTAGCTCGTCCTACAATGAGCAGTTCTTC
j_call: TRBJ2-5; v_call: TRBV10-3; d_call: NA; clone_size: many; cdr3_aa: CAAGPGQQQETQYF; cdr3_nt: TGTGCCGCAGGCCCTGGACAGCAACAAGAGACCCAGTACTTC
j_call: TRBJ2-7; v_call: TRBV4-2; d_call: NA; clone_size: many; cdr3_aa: CASSQEAVFYEQYF; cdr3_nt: TGTGCCAGCAGCCAAGAGGCCGTATTCTACGAGCAGTACTTC
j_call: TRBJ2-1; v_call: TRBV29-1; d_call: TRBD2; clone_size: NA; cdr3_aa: CSVAGRDNEQFF; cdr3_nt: TGCAGCGTCGCAGGGAGGGACAATGAGCAGTTCTTC
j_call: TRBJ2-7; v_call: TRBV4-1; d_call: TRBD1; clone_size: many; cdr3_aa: CASSLDRGRDEQYF; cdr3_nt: TGCGCCAGCAGCCTTGACAGGGGGCGTGACGAGCAGTACTTC
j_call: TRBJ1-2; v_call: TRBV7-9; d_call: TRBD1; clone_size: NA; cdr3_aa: CASSRGTAYVNYGYTF; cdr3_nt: TGTGCCAGCAGCCGAGGGACAGCGTACGTTAACTATGGCTACACCTTC
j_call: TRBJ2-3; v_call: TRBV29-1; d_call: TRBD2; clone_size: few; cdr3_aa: CSVSLAGILDTQYF; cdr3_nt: TGCAGCGTTAGCCTAGCGGGGATCCTGGATACGCAGTATTTT
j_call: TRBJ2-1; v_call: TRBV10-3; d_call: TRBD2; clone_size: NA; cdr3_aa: CAISWGLAGTNEQFF; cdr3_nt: TGTGCCATCAGTTGGGGACTAGCGGGGACCAATGAGCAGTTCTTC
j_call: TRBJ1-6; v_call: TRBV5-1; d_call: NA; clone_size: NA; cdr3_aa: CASSSGLADSPLHF; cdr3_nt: TGCGCCAGCAGTTCAGGGTTGGCGGATTCACCCCTCCACTTT
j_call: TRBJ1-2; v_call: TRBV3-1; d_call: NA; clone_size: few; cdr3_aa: CASSHGRVLYGYTF; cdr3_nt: TGTGCCAGCAGCCACGGCAGGGTATTATATGGCTACACCTTC
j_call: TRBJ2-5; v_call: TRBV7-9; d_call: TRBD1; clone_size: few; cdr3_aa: CASSLGTGGTEETQYF; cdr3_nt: TGTGCCAGCAGCTTAGGGACAGGGGGCACGGAAGAGACCCAGTACTTC
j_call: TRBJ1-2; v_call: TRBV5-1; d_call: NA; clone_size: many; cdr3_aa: CASSLVSSRPGYTF; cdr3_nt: TGCGCCAGCAGCTTGGTATCTTCGCGTCCGGGCTACACCTTC
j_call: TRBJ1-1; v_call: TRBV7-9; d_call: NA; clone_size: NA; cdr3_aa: CSSSLGSEAFF; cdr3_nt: TGTTCCAGCAGCTTAGGATCTGAAGCTTTCTTT
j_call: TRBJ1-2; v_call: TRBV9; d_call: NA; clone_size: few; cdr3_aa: CASSPGAVLLYGYTF; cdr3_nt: TGTGCCAGCAGCCCGGGGGCAGTCCTGCTCTATGGCTACACCTTC
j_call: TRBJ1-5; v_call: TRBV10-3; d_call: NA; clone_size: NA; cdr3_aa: CAISAKGDSNQPQHF; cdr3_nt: TGTGCCATCAGTGCCAAAGGGGATAGCAATCAGCCCCAGCATTTT
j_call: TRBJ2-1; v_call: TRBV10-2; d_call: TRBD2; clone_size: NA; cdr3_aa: CASGSGGLNEQFF; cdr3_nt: TGCGCCAGCGGATCGGGGGGTTTGAATGAGCAGTTCTTC
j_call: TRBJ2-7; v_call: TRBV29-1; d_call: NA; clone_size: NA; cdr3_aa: CSVFLARSSYEQYF; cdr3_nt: TGCAGCGTCTTCCTAGCGCGAAGCTCCTACGAGCAGTACTTC
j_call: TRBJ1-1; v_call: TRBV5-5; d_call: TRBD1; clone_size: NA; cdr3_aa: CASSLGTGPSTNTEAFF; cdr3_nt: TGTGCCAGCAGCTTAGGGACAGGACCATCGACAAACACTGAAGCTTTCTTT
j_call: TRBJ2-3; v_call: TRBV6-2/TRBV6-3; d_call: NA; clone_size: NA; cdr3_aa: CASSVADREYF; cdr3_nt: TGTGCCAGCAGTGTAGCGGATAGGGAGTATTTT
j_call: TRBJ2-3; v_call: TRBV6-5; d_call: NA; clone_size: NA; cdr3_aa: CASSFEEGYTQYF; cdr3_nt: TGTGCCAGCAGTTTTGAGGAGGGATATACGCAGTATTTT
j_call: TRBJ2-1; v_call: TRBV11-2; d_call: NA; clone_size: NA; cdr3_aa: CASSSDGAYNEQFF; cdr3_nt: TGTGCCAGCAGCTCGGACGGAGCCTACAATGAGCAGTTCTTC
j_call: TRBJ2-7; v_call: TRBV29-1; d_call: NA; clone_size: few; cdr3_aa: CSVEKVNEQYF; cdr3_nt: TGCAGCGTTGAAAAGGTAAACGAGCAGTACTTC
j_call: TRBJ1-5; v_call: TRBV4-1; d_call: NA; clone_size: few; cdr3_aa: CASSQEGHIPSNQPQHF; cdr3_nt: TGCGCCAGCAGCCAAGAGGGGCACATACCTAGCAATCAGCCCCAGCATTTT
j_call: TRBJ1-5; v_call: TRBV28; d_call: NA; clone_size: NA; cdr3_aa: CASNQGHSSQPQHF; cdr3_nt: TGTGCCAGCAACCAGGGTCACTCCAGTCAGCCCCAGCATTTT
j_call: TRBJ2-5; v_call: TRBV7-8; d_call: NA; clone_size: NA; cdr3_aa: CASSLAVKETQYF; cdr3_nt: TGTGCCAGCAGCTTAGCGGTCAAGGAGACCCAGTACTTC
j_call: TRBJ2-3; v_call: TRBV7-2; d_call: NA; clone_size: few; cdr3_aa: CATYKGVDTQYF; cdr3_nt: TGTGCCACCTATAAGGGGGTAGATACGCAGTATTTT
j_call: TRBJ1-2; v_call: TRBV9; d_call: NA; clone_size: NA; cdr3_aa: CASSLPLGPSGLGGYTF; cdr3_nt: TGTGCCAGCAGCCTCCCCCTGGGGCCCTCAGGGTTAGGAGGCTACACCTTC
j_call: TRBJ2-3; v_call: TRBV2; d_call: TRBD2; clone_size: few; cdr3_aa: CAGEREGTDTQYF; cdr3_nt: TGTGCCGGCGAGCGGGAGGGCACAGATACGCAGTATTTT
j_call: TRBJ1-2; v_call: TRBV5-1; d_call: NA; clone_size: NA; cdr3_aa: CASSKMTLKENYGYTF; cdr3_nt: TGCGCCAGCAGTAAAATGACCCTAAAGGAAAACTATGGCTACACCTTC
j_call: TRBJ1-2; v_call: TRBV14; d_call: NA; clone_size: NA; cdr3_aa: CASSPGLWNYGYTF; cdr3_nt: TGTGCCAGCAGCCCGGGATTGTGGAACTATGGCTACACCTTC
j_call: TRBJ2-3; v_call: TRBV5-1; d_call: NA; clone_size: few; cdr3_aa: CASSKSLITDTQYF; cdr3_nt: TGCGCCAGCAGCAAGAGCCTTATCACAGATACGCAGTATTTT
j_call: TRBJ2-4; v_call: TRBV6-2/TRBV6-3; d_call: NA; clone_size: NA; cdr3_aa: CASSLRNYILAKNIQYF; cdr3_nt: TGTGCCAGCAGTTTACGGAACTACATACTAGCCAAAAACATTCAGTACTTC
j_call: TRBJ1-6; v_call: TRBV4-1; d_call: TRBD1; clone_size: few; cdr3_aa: CASSRLEGTGANSPLHF; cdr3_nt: TGCGCCAGCAGCCGCCTCGAGGGGACAGGGGCTAATTCACCCCTCCACTTT
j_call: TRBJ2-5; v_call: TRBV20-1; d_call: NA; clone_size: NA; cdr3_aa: CSAVLGARETQYF; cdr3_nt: TGCAGTGCTGTCCTTGGCGCGAGAGAGACCCAGTACTTC
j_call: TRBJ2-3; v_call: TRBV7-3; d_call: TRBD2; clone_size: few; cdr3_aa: CASSPRPPSSGGRTDTQYF; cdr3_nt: TGTGCCAGCAGCCCACGACCCCCATCTAGCGGGGGTAGAACAGATACGCAGTATTTT
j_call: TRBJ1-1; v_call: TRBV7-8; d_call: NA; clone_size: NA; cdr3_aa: CASSSLVSNTEAFF; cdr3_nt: TGTGCCAGCAGCTCCCTGGTTTCGAACACTGAAGCTTTCTTT
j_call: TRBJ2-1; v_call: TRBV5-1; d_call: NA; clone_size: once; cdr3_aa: CASSFGQNYNEQFF; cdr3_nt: TGCGCCAGCAGCTTCGGACAGAATTACAATGAGCAGTTCTTC
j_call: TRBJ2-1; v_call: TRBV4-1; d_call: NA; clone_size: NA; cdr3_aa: CASSQDGGGWEDSSYNEQFF; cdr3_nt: TGCGCCAGCAGCCAAGACGGGGGAGGTTGGGAGGATAGCTCCTACAATGAGCAGTTCTTC
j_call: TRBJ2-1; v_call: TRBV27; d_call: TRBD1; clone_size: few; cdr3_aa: CASKEGQFYNEQFF; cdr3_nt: TGTGCCAGCAAAGAGGGACAGTTCTACAATGAGCAGTTCTTC
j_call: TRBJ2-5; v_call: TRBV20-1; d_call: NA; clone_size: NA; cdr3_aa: CSARDLASIQETQYF; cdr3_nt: TGCAGTGCTAGAGATCTGGCCAGCATACAAGAGACCCAGTACTTC
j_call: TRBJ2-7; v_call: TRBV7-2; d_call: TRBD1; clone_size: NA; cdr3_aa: CASSFPPLDRVSGHTF; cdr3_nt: TGTGCCAGCAGCTTCCCCCCACTAGACAGGGTATCCGGCCACACCTTC
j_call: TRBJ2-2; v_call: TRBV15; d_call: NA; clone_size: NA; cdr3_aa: CATSRGDTRELFF; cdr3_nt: TGTGCCACCAGCAGGGGGGACACTCGGGAGCTGTTTTTT
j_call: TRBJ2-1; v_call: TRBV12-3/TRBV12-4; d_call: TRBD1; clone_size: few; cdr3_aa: CASSFGDRGNEQFF; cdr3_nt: TGTGCCAGCAGTTTTGGGGACAGGGGGAATGAGCAGTTCTTC
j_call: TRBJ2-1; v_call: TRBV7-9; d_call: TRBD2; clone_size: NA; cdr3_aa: CATPRGREAYNEQFF; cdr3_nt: TGTGCCACCCCACGAGGGCGGGAGGCTTACAATGAGCAGTTCTTC
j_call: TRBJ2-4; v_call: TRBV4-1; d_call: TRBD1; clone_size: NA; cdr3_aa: CASSQWDRGSKNTQYF; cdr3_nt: TGCGCCAGCAGCCAATGGGACAGGGGATCCAAAAACACTCAGTACTTC